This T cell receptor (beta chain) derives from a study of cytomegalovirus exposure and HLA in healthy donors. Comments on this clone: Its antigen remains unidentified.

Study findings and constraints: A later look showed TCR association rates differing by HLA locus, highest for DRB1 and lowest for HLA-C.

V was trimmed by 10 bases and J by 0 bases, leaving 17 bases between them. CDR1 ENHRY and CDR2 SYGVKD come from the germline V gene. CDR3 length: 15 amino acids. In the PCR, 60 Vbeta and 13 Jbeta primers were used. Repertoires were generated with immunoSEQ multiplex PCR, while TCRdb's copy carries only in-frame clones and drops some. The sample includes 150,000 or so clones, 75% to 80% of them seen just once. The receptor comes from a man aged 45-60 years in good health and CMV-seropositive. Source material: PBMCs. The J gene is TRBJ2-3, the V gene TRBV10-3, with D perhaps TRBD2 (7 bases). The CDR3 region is CATWDSGGSTDTQYF. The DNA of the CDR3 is TGTGCCACCTGGGATTCGGGGGGCAGCACAGATACGCAGTATTTT.